The 14 T cell receptor beta chains below come from one sample, sequenced in a study of a mutant IDH1 vaccine in newly diagnosed glioma. Using immunoSEQ multiplex PCR, the repertoire was profiled, and TCRdb retains in-frame clones only, with some absent. The table lists about 92,000 clones, about 80% of them singletons. This sample's time point: baseline, week 1 (first vaccination visit). This sample's treatment: pre-vaccination baseline after standard-of-care therapy. This specimen was PBMCs, taken from a glioma patient treated with radiotherapy, temozolomide or both. The source of these receptors is a woman aged 45-65 years with glioma.

This clone was seen only a few times. This sequence joins TRBV19 and TRBJ1-5, with 7 bases lining up with TRBD1. Per germline, CDR1 LNHDA and CDR2 SQIVND (reference sequence). Trimming at V came to 5 bases and at J to 4 bases, leaving 14 bases not matched to a gene. This CDR3 comprises 17 residues. The CDR3 region is CASSDRDQRWVNQPQHF. Here the CDR3 DNA reads TGTGCCAGTAGTGACAGGGATCAGAGGTGGGTTAATCAGCCCCAGCATTTT.

This sequence joins TRBV7-6 and TRBJ2-2; D assignment may be TRBD1 or TRBD2 (5 bases each). This CDR3 has 15 amino acids. CDR1 and CDR2 (germline): SGHVS, FNYEAQ. V lost 6 bases and J 6 bases, leaving 17 bases between the germline ends. The CDR3 reads CASRPQASGPGELFF. The CDR3 nucleotides are TGTGCCAGCAGACCCCAGGCGTCGGGACCCGGGGAGCTGTTTTTT.

The V call is TRBV5-4, the J call TRBJ2-7; 10 nucleotides agree with TRBD2. The CDR3 contains 15 residues. CDR1 and CDR2 (germline): SGHNT, YYREEE (reference sequence). V was pared by 3 bases and J by 2 bases, with 5 bases of the junction left unmatched. In DNA, the CDR3 is TGTGCCAGCAGCTCCGGACTAGCGGCGACCTACGAGCAGTACTTC. This sequence encodes CASSSGLAATYEQYF.

This clone has a single count. The CDR3 reads CASSQDRTGSTEAFF. The CDR3 DNA sequence: TGCGCCAGCAGCCAAGATCGTACGGGCTCCACTGAAGCTTTCTTT. The chain recombines TRBV4-1 with TRBJ1-1; no reliable D call. Trimming removed 0 bases at V and 4 bases at J, with 12 bases between. The CDR3 contains 15 residues. The germline gives CDR1 MGHRA, CDR2 YSYEKL.

This clone turned up a few times. V gene TRBV27 combines with J gene TRBJ1-6, with D tentatively TRBD1 (6 bases). Germline lookup yields CDR1 MNHEY and CDR2 SMNVEV (reference sequence). This CDR3 region has 15 residues. V gave up 2 bases and J gave up 5 bases, with 10 bases separating them. Written as DNA, the CDR3 is TGTGCCAGCAGTTTACAGGGGTTGAATAATTCACCCCTCCACTTT. It specifies CASSLQGLNNSPLHF.

The gene calls are TRBV7-9 and TRBJ1-5; TRBD1 matches 9 bases. The germline CDR1 and CDR2 sequences are SEHNR and FQNEAQ (reference sequence). The CDR3 is 15 residues long. Trimming cost V 5 bases and J 4 bases; bases outside gene matches: 6. CDR3 sequence reads: CASSLGTGMNQPQHF. For the CDR3, the DNA is TGTGCCAGCAGCCTAGGGACAGGGATGAATCAGCCCCAGCATTTT.

This CDR3 is CASSWTKPSYNEQFF. The CDR3 nucleotides are TGTGCCAGCAGCTGGACTAAGCCTTCCTACAATGAGCAGTTCTTC. The chain is built from TRBV5-6 and TRBJ2-1; D may be TRBD2 (6 bases). Germline CDR1 reads SGHDT; CDR2 reads YYEEEE. This CDR3 comprises 15 residues. V lost 3 bases, J lost 1 base, and 11 bases lay in between.

The J gene is TRBJ1-5, the V gene TRBV2; no clear D gene. The germline V and J ends were trimmed by 8 bases and 6 bases, with 11 bases remaining between them. The CDR3 is made up of 12 amino acids. From germline, CDR1 is SNHLY and CDR2 FYNNEI. CDR3 amino acids: CASGKVTQPQHF. For the CDR3, the DNA is TGTGCCAGCGGGAAGGTAACTCAGCCCCAGCATTTT.

V and J are TRBV5-1 and TRBJ2-2; 11 bases match TRBD1. The CDR3 has 15 amino acids. Germline CDR1 is SGHRS and CDR2 is YFSETQ. With 7 bases clipped from V and 4 bases from J, the junction kept 6 bases outside the gene matches. CDR3 residues: CASAQGQGVTGELFF. In nucleotides, the CDR3 is TGCGCCAGCGCCCAGGGACAGGGGGTCACCGGGGAGCTGTTTTTT.

In nucleotides, the CDR3 is TGTGCCAGCAGTTTAATAATGAACACTGAAGCTTTCTTT. Amino acids: CASSLIMNTEAFF. The rearrangement uses TRBV27 and TRBJ1-1, with no clear D. Germline CDR1 and CDR2: MNHEY and SMNVEV (reference sequence). This CDR3 spans 13 amino acids. Between the trimmed V and J ends, which lost 2 bases and 0 bases, there was a span of 4 bases.

The gene calls are TRBV6-1 and TRBJ1-4; D gene unclear. Germline-derived CDR1 and CDR2 are MNHNS and SASEGT. Trimming took 8 bases from V and 6 from J, leaving 13 bases between them. CDR3 length: 13 amino acids. The CDR3 DNA is TGTGCCAGCGATCCCCCGTCCGATGAAAAACTGTTTTTT. Amino acids: CASDPPSDEKLFF.

The J gene is TRBJ2-5, the V gene TRBV5-6, with D perhaps TRBD1 or TRBD2 (6 bases each). V lost 2 bases and J lost 5, with 19 bases in between. Germline loops: CDR1 SGHDT, CDR2 YYEEEE. The CDR3 is 16 amino acids. The CDR3 loop reads CASSFARGQFLETQYF. CDR3 sequence (DNA): TGTGCCAGCAGCTTTGCTCGGGGGCAGTTTCTCGAGACCCAGTACTTC.

V and J are TRBV6-6 and TRBJ2-5; possibly TRBD2 for D (6 bases). Trimming left V 4 bases short and J 4 bases short, with 16 bases between. The CDR3 sequence is 15 residues long. Germline CDR1 and CDR2: MNHNY and SVGAGI (reference sequence). CDR3 in amino acids: CASSFPPRGTETQYF. CDR3 DNA sequence: TGTGCCAGCAGTTTCCCCCCCCGGGGGACAGAGACCCAGTACTTC.

The chain couples TRBV7-8 to TRBJ2-5, with D unclear. The CDR3 contains 14 residues. V was pared by 2 bases and J by 1 base, with 8 bases between. Germline V gives CDR1 SGHVS, CDR2 FQNEAQ. CDR3 residues: CASSLSGSQETQYF. The CDR3 DNA reads as TGTGCCAGCAGCTTATCGGGCAGCCAAGAGACCCAGTACTTC.